Presented here are 7 T cell receptor beta chains from one specimen sequenced in a study of T cells in Graves' hyperthyroidism and ophthalmopathy. The investigators amplified TCR beta CDR3 regions from RNA transcripts. The primer set for the first-round RT-PCR of the TCR CDR3 was HTBI. MiXCR was run by TCRdb on the multiplex PCR reads, yielding one entry per CDR3 protein. Altogether 600,000 or so distinct CDR3 sequences are present, around 13% being singletons, with the ten largest covering around 13%. The sequenced sample consisted of blood. All receptors derive from a woman aged 45-60 years with Graves' ophthalmopathy.

This clonotype was observed at least ten times. The rearrangement links TRBV5-1 to TRBJ1-1; D unclear. Germline-derived CDR1 and CDR2 are SGHRS and YFSETQ. CDR3 length: 14 amino acids. Trimming removed 4 bases at V and 4 bases at J, with 14 bases between. The chain's CDR3 is CASSPGTTGTEAFF. CDR3 coding DNA: TGCGCCAGCAGCCCGGGTACGACGGGCACTGAAGCTTTCTTT.

Details on this clonotype: A much bigger clone sits one base away, suggesting this may be a read error. The V gene is TRBV27, the J gene TRBJ2-6; D gene ambiguous. V was cut by 6 bases and J by 0 bases, with 6 bases left in between. This CDR3 is 14 amino acids long. Germline lookup yields CDR1 MNHEY and CDR2 SMNVEV (reference sequence). The CDR3 reads CASRPPSGANVLTF. Written as DNA, the CDR3 is TGTGCCAGCAGGCCCCCCTCTGGGGCCAACGTCCTGACTTTC.

This clonotype was detected ten times or more. A much larger clone lies one base from this, so it may be a read error. The chain recombines TRBV14 with TRBJ2-5; the D is unclear. CDR3 size: 11 residues. Germline-derived CDR1 and CDR2 are SGHDN and FVKESK. V was pared by 1 base and J by 6 bases, with 3 bases between. CDR3 residues: CASSQGKTQYF. The CDR3 nucleotides are TGTGCCAGCAGCCAAGGGAAGACCCAGTACTTC.

The gene calls are TRBV2 and TRBJ1-5; D is unresolved. Trimming stripped 2 bases from V and 0 bases from J, with 17 bases between. The CDR3 consists of 18 residues. CDR1 is SNHLY and CDR2 is FYNNEI in the germline V gene. The CDR3 region is CASSERESFLNSNQPQHF. CDR3 sequence (DNA): TGTGCCAGCAGTGAAAGGGAATCGTTTTTGAATAGCAATCAGCCCCAGCATTTT.

This clonotype was found many times. The chain has TRBV12-3 or TRBV12-4 and TRBJ2-1; 8 nucleotides match TRBD1. This CDR3 has 15 residues. The V segment lost 8 bases and the J segment 1 base; nucleotides outside the gene matches: 7. This CDR3 is CASAPDRGSYNEQFF. The CDR3 DNA follows: TGTGCCAGCGCCCCCGACAGGGGTTCCTACAATGAGCAGTTCTTC.

This clonotype was seen more than once but under ten times. V usage is TRBV2 and J usage is TRBJ2-2; D is possibly TRBD1 or TRBD2 (5 bases each). Trimming stripped 2 bases from V and 0 bases from J, with 7 bases between. Germline V lookup: CDR1 SNHLY, CDR2 FYNNEI. This CDR3 has 15 residues. CDR3 DNA: TGTGCCAGCAGTGAAACGGGACCGAACACCGGGGAGCTGTTTTTT. Translated, it gives CASSETGPNTGELFF.

The chain recombines TRBV2 with TRBJ2-7, with D perhaps TRBD1 (5 bases). V was trimmed by 5 bases and J by 1 base, leaving 12 bases between them. The CDR3 contains 14 residues. CDR1 and CDR2 (germline): SNHLY, FYNNEI. Here the CDR3 reads CASSNVDRSYEQYF. CDR3 DNA sequence: TGTGCCAGCAGTAACGTTGACAGATCCTACGAGCAGTACTTC.